This T cell receptor (beta chain) emerged from a study of blood T cell repertoires in COVID-19. The protocol was immunoSEQ multiplex PCR, while the TCRdb copy is restricted to in-frame clones and leaves out a portion. The table lists 150,000 to 200,000 clones, approximately 89% of them singletons, with about 4% in the top ten. CDR1 is ENHRY, CDR2 SYGVKD, per germline. Trimming left V 5 bases short and J 7 bases short, with 6 bases between. The CDR3 contains 11 residues. The TCR was taken from a woman aged 25-40 years with acute or convalescent COVID-19. Material: peripheral blood. The chain combines TRBV10-3 with TRBJ2-1; D is unclear. In nucleotides, the CDR3 is TGTGCCATCAGTCAGGATAATGAGCAGTTCTTC. Translated, it gives CAISQDNEQFF.